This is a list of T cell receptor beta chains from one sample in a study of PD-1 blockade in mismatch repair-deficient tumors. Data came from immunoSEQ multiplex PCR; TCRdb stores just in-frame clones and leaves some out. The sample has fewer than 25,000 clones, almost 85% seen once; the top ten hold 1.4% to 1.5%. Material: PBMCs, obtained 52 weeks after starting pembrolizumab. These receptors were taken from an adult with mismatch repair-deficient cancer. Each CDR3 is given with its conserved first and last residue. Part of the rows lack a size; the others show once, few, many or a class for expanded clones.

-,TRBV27,CASSLLGQMNSPLHF
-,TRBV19,CASSPGTGRTDTQYF
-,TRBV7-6,CASSLPGGAGANVLTF
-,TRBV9,CASSVDQGMNTEAFF
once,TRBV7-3,CASSLGGSGANVLTF
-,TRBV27,CASSLKLGLAGVTDTQYF
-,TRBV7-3,CASSLPTASGANVLTF
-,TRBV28,CASTGPGQNTEAFF
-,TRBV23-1,CASSGQTNTEAFF
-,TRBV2,CASSPRQGSYNEQFF
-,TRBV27,CASTLSGRAGDEQFF
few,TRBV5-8,CASSQYRADGSYEQYF
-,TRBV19,CASSQPGQGAVQPQHF
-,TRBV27,CASSPLAGENTGELFF
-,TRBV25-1,CATMPGGSYYGYTF
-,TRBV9,CASSAIYSGTDTQYF
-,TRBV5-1,CASSLPDSFSYNEQFF
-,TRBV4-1,CASSRRPGLAQETQYF
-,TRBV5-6,CASSLGQFDYGYTF
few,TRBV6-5,CASWATTYEQYF
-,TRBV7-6,CASSPGQFSPLHF
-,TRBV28,CASSLRAYEQYF
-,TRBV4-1,CASSQWDGGETQYF
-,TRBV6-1,CASTGGKGNQPQHF
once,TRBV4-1,CASSQFKAGGPHEQFF
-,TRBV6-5,CASSSRTGRAYEQYF